Following are 25 T cell receptor beta chains from one sample sequenced in a study of T cells after yellow fever vaccination. TCRdb re-called the 5' RACE reads with MiXCR, one entry per CDR3 protein. The top ten clones hold roughly 40% of a sample with 170,000 or so distinct CDR3 sequences, roughly 9% of them seen once. Sequencing used CD8+ T cells sorted from PBMCs, obtained 45 days after the yellow fever booster vaccination. These receptors were obtained from a man between 18 and 29 years old who received the YFV17D yellow fever vaccine.

This sequence joins TRBV20-1 and TRBJ2-1, with TRBD2 identical over 10 bases. This CDR3 comprises 16 residues. V trimming: 2 bases; J trimming: 9 bases; junction bases outside the gene matches: 13. The germline V gene has CDR1 DFQATT and CDR2 SNEGSKA (reference sequence). The DNA for the CDR3 is TGCAGTGCTAGATCGAGCGGGGGGGCCTTAGGGCTTGAGCAGTTCTTC. It encodes CSARSSGGALGLEQFF.

There are a few counts of this clonotype. This chain joins TRBV4-1 and TRBJ2-1; no reliable D call. In germline, CDR1 is MGHRA, CDR2 YSYEKL. V shed 6 bases and J shed 0 bases, with 6 bases lying between them. This CDR3 has 13 residues. CDR3 DNA sequence: TGCGCCAGCAGGTCAAGCTCCTACAATGAGCAGTTCTTC. Protein: CASRSSSYNEQFF.

At least ten counts were recorded for this clonotype. This chain links TRBV6-8 with TRBJ2-1; the match to TRBD2 covers 7 bases. The germline gives CDR1 MNHGY, CDR2 SAAAGT. The CDR3 extends over 17 amino acids. V shed 0 bases, J shed 4 bases, and the junction held 9 bases outside the gene matches. CDR3 in amino acids: CASSYSIGGMGYNEQFF. As DNA, the CDR3 is TGTGCCAGCAGTTACTCGATCGGGGGGATGGGGTACAATGAGCAGTTCTTC.

This clonotype has more than one count but fewer than ten. V and J are TRBV5-1 and TRBJ2-1; TRBD1 agrees at 10 bases. The CDR3 contains 15 residues. Germline trimming cut 3 bases from V and 5 bases from J; bases unmatched to any gene: 5. Looked up from germline, CDR1 is SGHRS and CDR2 is YFSETQ. CDR3 in DNA: TGCGCCAGCAGCTCCGGGACAGGGGCCCACAATGAGCAGTTCTTC. Amino acids: CASSSGTGAHNEQFF.

This chain connects TRBV5-6 to TRBJ1-2; 7 bases are shared with TRBD1. Germline V lookup: CDR1 SGHDT, CDR2 YYEEEE. The CDR3 length is 14 residues. Trimming at V came to 0 bases and at J to 7 bases, leaving 6 bases not matched to a gene. In DNA form, the CDR3 reads TGTGCCAGCAGCTTGGGAGGGGGCGCGTCTGGCTACACCTTC. Amino acid sequence: CASSLGGGASGYTF.

This clonotype occurred many times. V is TRBV12-3 or TRBV12-4 and J is TRBJ1-1, with no clear D. There are 13 residues in the CDR3. The V end lost 6 bases, the J end lost 1 base, and 9 bases lay between the germline ends. In nucleotides, the CDR3 is TGTGCCAGCAGCCTTGGATCGAACACTGAAGCTTTCTTT. This translates into CASSLGSNTEAFF.

This clonotype was seen more than once but under ten times. The chain carries TRBV2 and TRBJ1-6; D uncertain. The V gene's germline CDR1 is SNHLY and CDR2 FYNNEI. The CDR3 totals 15 residues. The V end lost 3 bases, the J end lost 4 bases, and 10 bases lay between the germline ends. The CDR3 here is CASSDEGFYNSPLHF. The CDR3 nucleotides are TGTGCCAGCAGTGATGAAGGGTTTTATAATTCACCCCTCCACTTT.

This chain links TRBV5-6 with TRBJ1-2; D gene ambiguous. V shed 2 bases and J shed 4 bases, with 9 bases lying between them. Germline lookup yields CDR1 SGHDT and CDR2 YYEEEE. The CDR3 contains 13 residues. In DNA, the CDR3 is TGTGCCAGCAGCTTCGGCGGATCCTATGGCTACACCTTC. Its protein is CASSFGGSYGYTF.

This clonotype showed up just a few times. V is TRBV10-2 and J is TRBJ1-2; D call uncertain. Trimming pared 4 bases from V and 3 bases from J, leaving 12 bases between. Germline CDR1 is WSHSY and CDR2 is SAAADI. The CDR3 has 14 amino acids. The CDR3 spells CASSVVPADYGYTF. In DNA, the CDR3 is TGCGCCAGCAGTGTCGTTCCCGCGGACTATGGCTACACCTTC.

This chain links TRBV5-1 with TRBJ2-1, with D possibly matching TRBD2 (6 bases). This CDR3 has 13 residues. The V gene's germline CDR1 is SGHRS and CDR2 YFSETQ. V was trimmed by 7 bases and J by 8 bases, leaving 16 bases between them. CDR3 sequence: CASAGTSWHEQFF. In DNA, the CDR3 is TGCGCCAGCGCCGGGACTTCCTGGCATGAGCAGTTCTTC.

The chain links TRBV7-9 to TRBJ2-5, with 11 bases matching TRBD2. Germline values: CDR1 SEHNR, CDR2 FQNEAQ (reference sequence). This CDR3 region has 17 residues. Trimming removed 4 bases from V and 6 bases from J; junction bases left unmatched: 13. The CDR3, as DNA: TGTGCCAGCAGCTCACTAGCGGGGGCCCAGTACAGTAAGACCCAGTACTTC. Protein: CASSSLAGAQYSKTQYF. Filled out from reference TRBV7-9 and TRBJ2-5, the complete variable domain reads DTGVSQNPRHKITKRGQNVTFRCDPISEHNRLYWYRQTLGQGPEFLTYFQNEAQLEKSRLLSDRFSAERPKGSFSTLEIQRTEQGDSAMYLCASSSLAGAQYSKTQYFGPGTRLLVL.

The V and J genes are TRBV30 and TRBJ1-6, with D uncertain. Germline assignment: CDR1 GTSNPN and CDR2 SVGIG (reference sequence). With 3 bases removed from V and 0 bases from J, the gap between germline ends came to 12 bases. The CDR3 covers 16 residues. CDR3 amino acids: CAWRRLPSSYNSPLHF. The CDR3 DNA reads TGTGCCTGGAGACGACTTCCCAGCTCCTATAATTCACCCCTCCACTTT.

Ten or more counts support this clonotype. This rearrangement joins TRBV3-1 to TRBJ2-7; D might be TRBD1 or TRBD2, each matching 5 bases. CDR1 and CDR2 (germline): LGHDT, YNNKEL (reference sequence). CDR3 length equals 14 residues. V lost 1 base to trimming and J lost 3 bases, with 10 bases between them. The CDR3 DNA reads TGTGCCAGCAGCCAAGTGGGGGTGAACTACGAGCAGTACTTC. Its translation: CASSQVGVNYEQYF.

This clonotype appeared many times. The DNA for the CDR3 is TGCGCCAGCAGCCCTGGACCTACTGCTGGAAACACCATATATTTT. It codes for CASSPGPTAGNTIYF. The chain recombines TRBV4-3 with TRBJ1-3, with no clear D. V was shortened by 4 bases and J by 2 bases, with 12 bases between the two germline ends. Germline V CDR1 and CDR2: LGHNA, YSLEER. The CDR3 loop spans 15 amino acids.

V usage is TRBV6-5 and J usage is TRBJ2-5; 10 positions match TRBD2. Germline V CDR1 and CDR2: MNHEY, SVGAGI. The length of the CDR3 is 16 residues. V lost 6 bases to trimming and J lost 1 base; unmatched junction nucleotides: 8. The CDR3 here is CASRPTLAGPQETQYF. In DNA form, the CDR3 reads TGTGCCAGCAGACCGACACTAGCGGGGCCCCAAGAGACCCAGTACTTC.

The rearrangement joins TRBV15 to TRBJ2-2; TRBD2 matches at 7 bases. J lost 3 bases, V lost 8 bases, and 9 bases had no gene match. Germline loops: CDR1 LNHNV, CDR2 YYDKDF (reference sequence). The CDR3 is 15 amino acids. The CDR3 DNA follows: TGTGCCACCGGGGGGGGGGTCTGTCACACCGGGGAGCTGTTTTTT. Its protein is CATGGGVCHTGELFF.

The chain employs TRBV20-1 and TRBJ2-1; perhaps TRBD2 as D (6 bases). Germline CDR1 and CDR2: DFQATT and SNEGSKA (reference sequence). The CDR3 is 13 residues long. Trimming pared 2 bases from V and 6 bases from J, leaving 11 bases between. The CDR3 coding sequence is TGCAGTGCTAGACCAACTAGCCGCAATGAGCAGTTCTTC. Amino acids: CSARPTSRNEQFF.

In this sample, this clonotype turned up many times. The V gene is TRBV24-1, the J gene TRBJ1-2; D not resolved. The V end lost 8 bases, the J end lost 4 bases, and 22 bases lay between the germline ends. Germline V CDR1 and CDR2: KGHDR, SFDVKD. This CDR3 spans 16 amino acids. Written as DNA, the CDR3 is TGTGCCACCACGCCTAGAGCAGGCCCCGGCATCTATGGCTACACCTTC. This codes for CATTPRAGPGIYGYTF.

This chain links TRBV2 with TRBJ2-6, with 10 bases aligning to TRBD1. Unmatched junction bases numbered 7, after V lost 2 bases and J lost 0 bases. The CDR3 covers 19 residues. Germline CDR1 and CDR2: SNHLY and FYNNEI. As DNA, the CDR3 is TGTGCCAGCAGTGAACTTCCGGGACAGGGGAGCTCTGGGGCCAACGTCCTGACTTTC. Amino acid sequence: CASSELPGQGSSGANVLTF.

Many counts were recorded for this clonotype. CDR3 bases: TGCAGCGTTGAATGGGCTGGCGATACCAAAGAGACCCAGTACTTC. Translated, it gives CSVEWAGDTKETQYF. The chain is built from TRBV29-1 and TRBJ2-5; D not resolved. Germline V gene data show CDR1 as SQVTM and CDR2 as ANQGSEA. V was shortened by 2 bases and J by 3 bases, with 16 bases between the two germline ends. CDR3 length: 15 amino acids.

There are many counts of this clonotype. The chain uses TRBV29-1 and TRBJ2-5, with D possibly being TRBD2 (7 bases). With 8 bases removed from V and 6 bases from J, the gap between germline ends came to 19 bases. Germline V lookup: CDR1 SQVTM, CDR2 ANQGSEA. CDR3 length: 13 residues. The CDR3 coding sequence is TGCAGCTTTTGGGGGGGCCCAATCCAGACCCAGTACTTC. Protein: CSFWGGPIQTQYF.

This clonotype occurred a few times. This sequence joins TRBV6-5 and TRBJ2-1; 8 positions agree with TRBD1. The germline gives CDR1 MNHEY, CDR2 SVGAGI. The V segment lost 6 bases and the J segment 5 bases; nucleotides outside the gene matches: 12. The CDR3 consists of 16 residues. In DNA form, the CDR3 reads TGTGCCAGCAGGGTACAGCAGGGGGCGCGCAACAATGAGCAGTTCTTC. Translation gives CASRVQQGARNNEQFF.

The table lists this clonotype with a few counts. The chain is built from TRBV27 and TRBJ2-3, with 10 bases lining up with TRBD2. The CDR3 extends over 15 amino acids. Unmatched junction bases numbered 5, after V lost 6 bases and J lost 2 bases. Germline V gene lookup returns CDR1 MNHEY and CDR2 SMNVEV (reference sequence). CDR3 sequence: CASRWTSGFTDTQYF. CDR3 DNA sequence: TGTGCCAGCAGATGGACTAGCGGATTCACAGATACGCAGTATTTT.

This clonotype was detected many times. The V call is TRBV29-1, the J call TRBJ2-3; D is unresolved. Trimming took off 0 bases at V and 1 base at J, with 11 bases between the two ends. This CDR3 spans 15 amino acids. Germline CDR1 reads SQVTM; CDR2 reads ANQGSEA. Here the CDR3 DNA reads TGCAGCGTTGAAGACGGCCAGTTAGGCACAGATACGCAGTATTTT. Its protein product is CSVEDGQLGTDTQYF.

CDR3 sequence reads: CSATGGRVGTF. The DNA for the CDR3 is TGCAGCGCCACCGGGGGAAGGGTGGGGACCTTC. V and J are TRBV29-1 and TRBJ1-2, with D possibly matching TRBD1 (5 bases). CDR3 length: 11 residues. Trimming removed 7 bases from V and 14 bases from J, with 20 bases in between. CDR1 SQVTM and CDR2 ANQGSEA come from the germline V gene.